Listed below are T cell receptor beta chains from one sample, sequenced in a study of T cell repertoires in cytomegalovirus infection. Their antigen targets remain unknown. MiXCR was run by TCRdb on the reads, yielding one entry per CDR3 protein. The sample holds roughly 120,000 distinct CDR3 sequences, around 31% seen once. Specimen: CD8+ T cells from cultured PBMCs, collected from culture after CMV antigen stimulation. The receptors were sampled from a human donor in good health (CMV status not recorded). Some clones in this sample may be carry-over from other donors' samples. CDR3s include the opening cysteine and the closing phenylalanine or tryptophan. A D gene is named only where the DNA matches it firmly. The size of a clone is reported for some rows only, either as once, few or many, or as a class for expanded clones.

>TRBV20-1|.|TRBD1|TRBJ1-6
CSALTDRGFNSPLHF
TGCAGTGCTCTAACCGACAGGGGCTTTAATTCACCCCTCCACTTT
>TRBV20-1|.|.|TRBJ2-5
CSASIVGTQYF
TGCAGTGCTAGCATAGTCGGGACCCAGTACTTC
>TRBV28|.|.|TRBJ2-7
CASSLSTLGQSYEQYF
TGTGCCAGCAGTTTATCCACGCTCGGGCAGTCCTACGAGCAGTACTTC
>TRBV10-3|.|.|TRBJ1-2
CAISLGPVDGYTF
TGTGCCATCAGCCTGGGACCAGTAGATGGCTACACCTTC
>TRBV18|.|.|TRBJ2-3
CASSTRTSTDTQYF
TGTGCCAGCTCCACCCGGACTAGCACAGATACGCAGTATTTT
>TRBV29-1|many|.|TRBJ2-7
CSGGETYEQYF
TGCAGCGGAGGGGAAACCTACGAGCAGTACTTC
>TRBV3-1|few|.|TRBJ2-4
CASSSGVGRGLAKNIQYF
TGTGCCAGCAGCTCAGGGGTGGGGAGGGGGTTAGCCAAAAACATTCAGTACTTC
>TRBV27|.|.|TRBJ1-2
CASRQGINGYTF
TGTGCCAGCAGGCAGGGTATTAATGGCTACACCTTC
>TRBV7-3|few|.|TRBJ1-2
CASSLSPDNYGYTF
TGTGCCAGCAGCCTGTCCCCCGACAACTATGGCTACACCTTC
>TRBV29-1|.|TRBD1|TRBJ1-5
CSVSGQGPNQPQHF
TGCAGCGTCAGTGGACAGGGTCCCAATCAGCCCCAGCATTTT
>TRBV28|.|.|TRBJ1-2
CASTQRGAYGYTF
TGTGCCAGCACCCAAAGGGGGGCCTATGGCTACACCTTC
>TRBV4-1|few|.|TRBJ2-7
CASSQVPPQGEQYF
TGCGCCAGCAGCCAAGTCCCTCCCCAGGGCGAGCAGTACTTC
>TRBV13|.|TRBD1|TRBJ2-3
CASSRTGEGTDTQYF
TGTGCCAGCAGCCGTACAGGGGAAGGCACAGATACGCAGTATTTT
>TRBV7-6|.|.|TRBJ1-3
CASSLAGSSAEGNTIYF
TGTGCCAGCAGCTTAGCAGGAAGCTCGGCAGAGGGAAACACCATATATTTT
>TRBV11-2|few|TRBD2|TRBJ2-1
CASSSTSGLVVSYNEQFF
TGTGCCAGCAGCTCCACTAGCGGGCTTGTTGTTTCCTACAATGAGCAGTTCTTC
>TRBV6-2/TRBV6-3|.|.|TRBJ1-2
CASSEGFNYGYTF
TGTGCCAGCTCTGAGGGGTTCAACTATGGCTACACCTTC
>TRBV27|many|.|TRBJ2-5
CASSLSNWGLQETQYF
TGTGCCAGCAGTTTATCGAATTGGGGCCTCCAAGAGACCCAGTACTTC
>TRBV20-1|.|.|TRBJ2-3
CSARDQGGIRNTQYF
TGCAGTGCTAGAGATCAGGGGGGCATAAGAAATACGCAGTATTTT
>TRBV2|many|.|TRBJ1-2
CASSDSGIANYGYTF
TGTGCCAGCAGTGACAGCGGAATAGCTAACTATGGCTACACCTTC
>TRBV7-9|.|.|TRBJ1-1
CASSLELRGEAFF
TGTGCCAGCAGCTTAGAGTTGAGGGGTGAAGCTTTCTTT
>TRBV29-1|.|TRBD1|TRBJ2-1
CSVFARTGGPNEQFF
TGCAGCGTTTTTGCGAGGACAGGGGGCCCGAATGAGCAGTTCTTC
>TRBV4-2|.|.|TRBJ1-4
CASSQGSIPGEKLFF
TGTGCCAGCAGCCAAGGGTCGATACCGGGTGAAAAACTGTTTTTT
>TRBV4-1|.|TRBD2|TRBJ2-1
CASSQGSRLAGNNEQFF
TGCGCCAGCAGCCAAGGGAGCCGTCTAGCGGGAAACAATGAGCAGTTCTTC
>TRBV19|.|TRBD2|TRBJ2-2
CATAEGRGGMAGELFF
TGTGCCACTGCCGAGGGGCGGGGGGGCATGGCCGGGGAGCTGTTTTTT
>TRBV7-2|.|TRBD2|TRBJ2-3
CASSLTELRGSTDTQYF
TGTGCCAGCAGCTTAACCGAGTTGCGGGGGAGCACAGATACGCAGTATTTT
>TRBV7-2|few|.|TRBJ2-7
CASSAAGASSGQQYF
TGTGCCAGCAGCGCAGCGGGCGCCTCCTCTGGGCAGCAGTACTTC
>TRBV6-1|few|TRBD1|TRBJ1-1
CASSEASYSGQGAYTEAFF
TGTGCCAGCAGTGAAGCATCGTATTCGGGACAGGGGGCTTATACTGAAGCTTTCTTT
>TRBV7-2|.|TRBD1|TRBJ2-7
CASSPPGQAYEQYF
TGTGCCAGCAGCCCGCCGGGACAGGCCTACGAGCAGTACTTC
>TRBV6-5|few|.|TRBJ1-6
CASSYSIGGYNSPLHF
TGTGCCAGCAGTTACTCGATAGGAGGGTATAATTCACCCCTCCACTTT
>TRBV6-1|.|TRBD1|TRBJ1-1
CASSRDGQGINEAFF
TGTGCCAGCAGCCGCGACGGACAGGGCATCAATGAAGCTTTCTTT
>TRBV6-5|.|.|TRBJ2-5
CASSPFPRGGRGQETQYF
TGTGCCAGCAGTCCCTTCCCGAGGGGAGGGAGGGGGCAAGAGACCCAGTACTTC
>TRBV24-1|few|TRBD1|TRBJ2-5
CATSDQDRALETQYF
TGTGCCACCAGTGACCAAGACAGGGCGTTAGAGACCCAGTACTTC
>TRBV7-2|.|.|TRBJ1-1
CASSLVGVWTDTEAFF
TGTGCCAGCAGCTTAGTAGGTGTCTGGACAGACACTGAAGCTTTCTTT
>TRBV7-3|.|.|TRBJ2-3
CASSFIGGPTDTQYF
TGTGCCAGCAGCTTTATCGGGGGGCCCACAGATACGCAGTATTTT
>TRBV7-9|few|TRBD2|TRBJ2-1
CASSFGRGVAHVGQFF
TGTGCCAGCAGCTTCGGGAGGGGGGTCGCCCATGTAGGGCAGTTCTTC
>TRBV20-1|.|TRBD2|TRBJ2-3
CSASVAGGYVLDTQYF
TGCAGTGCTAGCGTAGCGGGGGGGTATGTTTTGGATACGCAGTATTTT
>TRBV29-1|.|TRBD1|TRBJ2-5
CSVEDRELNRGPQYF
TGCAGCGTTGAAGATCGGGAACTAAACAGGGGGCCCCAGTACTTC
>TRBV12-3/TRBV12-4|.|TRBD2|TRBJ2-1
CASSPTSGGAREQFF
TGTGCCAGCAGTCCAACTAGCGGGGGGGCACGAGAGCAGTTCTTC
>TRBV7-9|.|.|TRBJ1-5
CASSLGAASNQPQHF
TGTGCCAGCAGCTTAGGGGCAGCTAGCAATCAGCCCCAGCATTTT
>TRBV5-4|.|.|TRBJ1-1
CASSLAVNAEAFF
TGTGCCAGCAGCTTGGCCGTCAACGCTGAAGCTTTCTTT
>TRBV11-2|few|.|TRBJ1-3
CASSLYYSGSGNTIYF
TGTGCCAGCAGCTTATACTACAGCGGCTCTGGAAACACCATATATTTT
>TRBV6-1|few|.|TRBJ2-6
CASCRRAGAGANVLTF
TGTGCCAGCTGTCGGAGGGCAGGGGCTGGGGCCAACGTCCTGACTTTC
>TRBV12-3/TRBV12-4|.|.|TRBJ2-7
CASSLKGRALGPEQYF
TGTGCCAGCAGTTTGAAGGGTCGGGCCCTAGGTCCGGAGCAGTACTTC
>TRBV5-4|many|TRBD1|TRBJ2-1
CASTPGQGIYNEQFF
TGTGCCAGCACCCCGGGACAGGGCATCTACAATGAGCAGTTCTTC
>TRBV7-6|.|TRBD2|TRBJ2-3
CASSAKGGLAGSTDTQYF
TGTGCCAGCAGCGCAAAAGGAGGGCTAGCGGGGAGCACAGATACGCAGTATTTT
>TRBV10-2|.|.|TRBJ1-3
CASSPRSDSGNTIYF
TGCGCCAGCAGCCCTCGGTCCGACTCTGGAAACACCATATATTTT